This TCR beta chain is drawn from a study of neurological immune-mediated disorders (dated 2019 in TCRdb). In terms of the full investigation: Peripheral blood TCR-beta repertoires from patients with HTLV-I-associated myelopathy (HAM/TSP), patients with multiple sclerosis, and healthy controls were compared in the study using UMI-based sequencing. The 106 TCR-beta libraries covered PBMC samples along with longitudinal samples, technical triplicates, and paired sorted CD4+ and CD8+ T-cell subsets. Of the 65 to 70 subjects in the cohort, about 14 were HAM/TSP patients, about 34 were multiple sclerosis patients, and about 20 were healthy controls.

cDNA was synthesized by template-switch 5'RACE using a primer with a 10-nucleotide random unique molecular identifier that tagged each TCR transcript. Every sequencing run covered 15-18 subjects and yielded more than 160 million TCR-beta sequences. The RNeasy kit was used to extract total RNA. The KAPA Real-time Library Amplification kit was used to amplify TCR-beta VDJ regions with primers for the TCR constant region and the 5'RACE anchor. A first PCR added sample indexes and Illumina adaptors, and a second PCR then raised library yield. The roughly 650 bp TCR product was size-selected on a 2% E-gel SizeSelection system after Ampure bead purification. Before pooling, library quality was checked on a Bioanalyzer, concentration was measured with Qubit, and libraries were quantified with the Kapa Library Quantification kit. Paired-end 2 x 150 bp sequencing of the libraries was performed on an Illumina HiSeq 2500. To increase sequence diversity, about 25-31% phiX was spiked into each library pool. The study's own analysis went as follows. The UMI-based MiGEC pipeline processed quality-filtered reads and removed over 75% of raw TCR sequences during error correction. VDJ genes were aligned to IMGT germline references, and clonotypes were defined by unique CDR3 amino acid sequence plus V-J genes. VDJtools evaluated clonal expansion, Shannon diversity and CDR3 relatedness (CalcPairwiseDistances, ClusterSamples); CLCbio workbench built phylogenetic trees. A clone was classed as expanded if it had 8 or more unique UMIs, a cutoff based on coefficient-of-variation modelling across technical triplicates. TCRdb ran its own pipeline on the public reads, namely fastp trimming at Q25 and MiXCR clone calling, and kept in-frame beta chains. One record per CDR3 amino acid sequence lists the most common genes and DNA. TCRdb's processing, not the study's, gives the V and J calls here. For this sample the table gives 25,000 to 35,000 distinct CDR3 sequences, of which about 15% were detected only once. In total, the top ten clones hold 27% of the sample.

The healthy controls were volunteers from blood banks in Maryland, USA. For the unsorted PBMC libraries, 2 million PBMCs were stored in RNAlater at -80 degrees C until RNA extraction and were used to generate the libraries. PBMCs were separated from peripheral blood using Ficoll-Hypaque density gradient centrifugation and then cryopreserved in liquid nitrogen. Paper-wide results and their limitations: No identical CDR3 amino acid sequences were shared among expanded clones across subjects, suggesting private TCR-beta repertoires in all groups. TCR clonal expansion was highest in HAM/TSP patients and lowest in MS patients, with MS patients falling below even healthy controls.

This clonotype has at least ten counts. Its antigen has not been determined. Base qualities are not at hand, and no much larger clone is one base apart. The CDR3 holds 13 amino acids from the cysteine to the phenylalanine. Only CDR3 DNA remains: 39 bases, in frame from the first base. CDR1 and CDR2, looked up from the germline V gene, are LGHNT and FRNRAP. From V the trimming removes 7 bases and from J it removes 5 bases, while the gene matches leave 7 bases of the junction unaccounted for. Material: PBMCs. The receptor's source is a man aged 70-80 years in good health. The rearranged chain carries TRBV12-5 and TRBJ1-1; a stretch of 7 junction bases matches TRBD1. The bases read TGTGCTAGTGCCCTTCAGGGGGGGACTGAAGCTTTCTTT. Translation gives CASALQGGTEAFF. With the portions outside the CDR3 filled from the reference TRBV12-5 and TRBJ1-1 genes, the complete variable region becomes DARVTQTPRHKVTEMGQEVTMRCQPILGHNTVFWYRQTMMQGLELLAYFRNRAPLDDSGMPKDRFSAEMPDATLATLKIQPSEPRDSAVYFCASALQGGTEAFFGQGTRLTVV.